Listed here are 9 T cell receptor beta chains from one sample, sequenced in a study of T cell clones after liver transplantation. Method: immunoSEQ multiplex PCR; TCRdb's copy keeps in-frame clones and lacks some. The sample lists about 68,000 clones, 92% seen once, with 0.75% to 1% in the top ten. The sample was CD4+ T cells from blood, taken less than 28 months after liver transplant. These receptors were taken from a human patient who received a liver transplant. T cells may partly derive from the graft donor.

The V gene is TRBV5-1, the J gene TRBJ2-7; no definite D call. The CDR3 has 13 residues. V was cut by 3 bases and J by 2 bases, with 9 bases left in between. In germline, CDR1 is SGHRS, CDR2 YFSETQ. CDR3 protein: CASSSLVAYEQYF. The CDR3 DNA is TGCGCCAGCAGCTCTCTGGTCGCCTACGAGCAGTACTTC.

The chain combines TRBV7-2 with TRBJ2-5; D may match TRBD1 or TRBD2 (6 bases each). Germline V lookup: CDR1 SGHTA, CDR2 FQGNSA. The CDR3 sequence is 14 residues long. V lost 4 bases to trimming and J lost 5 bases, with 14 bases between them. The CDR3, as DNA: TGTGCCAGCAGCTCCGCCGGGGGCCAGGAGACCCAGTACTTC. This encodes CASSSAGGQETQYF.

The chain recombines TRBV7-6 with TRBJ1-3; D not certain. Germline V CDR1 and CDR2: SGHVS, FNYEAQ. V dropped 5 bases and J dropped 0 bases, with 11 bases sitting between them. This CDR3 region has 15 residues. The CDR3: CASSPNSISGNTIYF. In nucleotides, the CDR3 is TGTGCCAGCAGCCCAAACAGCATCTCTGGAAACACCATATATTTT.

The V call is TRBV7-2, the J call TRBJ1-2; D not certain. Trimming removed 6 bases from V and 7 bases from J, with 15 bases in between. From germline, CDR1 is SGHTA and CDR2 FQGNSA. The CDR3 totals 13 residues. The CDR3 sequence: CASSLTEAVGYTF. The CDR3 DNA reads as TGTGCCAGCAGTTTAACAGAGGCGGTTGGCTACACCTTC.

The rearrangement uses TRBV25-1 and TRBJ2-6; D assignment may be TRBD1 or TRBD2 (6 bases each). This CDR3 is built from 16 residues. With 0 bases removed from V and 2 bases from J, the gap between germline ends came to 8 bases. Germline V lookup: CDR1 MGHDK, CDR2 SYGVNS. In DNA, the CDR3 is TGTGCCAGCAGTGAATACGGGGGCGCTGGGGCCAACGTCCTGACTTTC. This translates into CASSEYGGAGANVLTF.

The chain links TRBV27 to TRBJ2-1; the match to TRBD2 covers 11 bases. With 5 bases clipped from V and 6 bases from J, the junction kept 9 bases outside the gene matches. Per germline, CDR1 MNHEY and CDR2 SMNVEV (reference sequence). The CDR3 covers 16 residues. CDR3 nucleotide sequence: TGTGCCAGCAGTCCCATATTAGCGGGAGGGGCCAATGAGCAGTTCTTC. Its translation: CASSPILAGGANEQFF.

The genes are TRBV2 and TRBJ2-7, with D tentatively TRBD1 or TRBD2 (5 bases each). Germline-derived CDR1 and CDR2 are SNHLY and FYNNEI. With 6 bases removed from V and 6 bases from J, the gap between germline ends came to 12 bases. CDR3 size: 12 residues. CDR3 coding DNA: TGTGCCAGCAGGGGGGTCGAGGCCGAGCAGTACTTC. It codes for CASRGVEAEQYF.

This sequence joins TRBV6-1 and TRBJ2-7; D is possibly TRBD2 (5 bases). Trimming cost V 6 bases and J 7 bases, with 13 bases left between them. Germline CDR1 is MNHNS and CDR2 is SASEGT. The CDR3 covers 12 residues. CDR3 in amino acids: CASRGLGGEQYF. The CDR3 nucleotides are TGTGCCAGCAGAGGACTGGGCGGGGAGCAGTACTTC.

The CDR3, as DNA: TGCAGCGTACCGGGGGCCTCCTACGAGCAGTACTTC. Residues: CSVPGASYEQYF. The chain carries TRBV29-1 and TRBJ2-7; perhaps D is TRBD1 or TRBD2 (6 bases each). Trimming cost V 6 bases and J 0 bases, with 9 bases left between them. The CDR3 totals 12 residues. The V gene's germline CDR1 is SQVTM and CDR2 ANQGSEA.